Listed here is a single T cell receptor (beta chain). Its antigen is currently unknown. This entry is derived from a study of CD4 T cells in relation to SARS-CoV-2 and coronaviruses. Findings of the study overall: Pre-pandemic and post-infection samples never came from the same donor.

The CDR3 totals 15 residues. V was cut by 3 bases and J by 4 bases, with 12 bases left in between. CDR1 is SGHNT, CDR2 YENEEA, per germline. The unexposed donors gave CD4+ T cells in about 2010-2018, prior to COVID-19. Naive and memory CD4+ T cells were separated from cryopreserved PBMCs. Deep TCR-beta sequencing used DNA from uncultured naive and memory CD4+ T cells. The assay was immunoSEQ multiplex PCR, and TCRdb's table has in-frame clones only and misses some. The table records 50,000 to 70,000 clones, over 70% of them present only once. The V and J genes are TRBV11-3 and TRBJ2-2; a possible D gene is TRBD1 (7 bases). The receptor's source is a human donor in good health. The material sequenced was memory CD4+ T cells from PBMCs. CDR3 nucleotide sequence: TGTGCCAGCAGCTTCGGAGGGGGCCTCACCGGGGAGCTGTTTTTT. This translates into CASSFGGGLTGELFF.